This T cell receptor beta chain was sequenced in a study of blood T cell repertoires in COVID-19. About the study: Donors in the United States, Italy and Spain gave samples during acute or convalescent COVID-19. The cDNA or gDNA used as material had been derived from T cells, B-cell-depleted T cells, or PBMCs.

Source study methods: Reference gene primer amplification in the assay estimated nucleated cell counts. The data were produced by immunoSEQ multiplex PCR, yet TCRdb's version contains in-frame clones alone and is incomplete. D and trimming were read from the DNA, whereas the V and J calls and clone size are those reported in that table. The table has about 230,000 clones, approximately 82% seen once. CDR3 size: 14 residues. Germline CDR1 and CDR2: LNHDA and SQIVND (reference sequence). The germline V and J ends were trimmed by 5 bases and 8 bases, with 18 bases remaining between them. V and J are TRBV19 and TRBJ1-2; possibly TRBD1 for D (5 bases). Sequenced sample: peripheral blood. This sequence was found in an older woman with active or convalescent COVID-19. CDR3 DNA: TGTGCCAGTAGTCCACCGGGACTCTCAGGGGGCTACACCTTC. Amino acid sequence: CASSPPGLSGGYTF.